This T cell receptor beta chain comes out of a study of blood T cell repertoires in COVID-19. Study overall: Samples came from the United States, Italy and Spain, spanning acute and convalescent COVID-19.

Original methodology: Counts of nucleated cells, estimated from reference gene primer amplification, were obtained. Only in-frame clones appear in the TCRdb table, and some are missing; sequencing was by immunoSEQ multiplex PCR. The V and J calls and the clone size are those of that table, but D and trimming were determined from the DNA. The sample includes 95,000 to 100,000 clones, roughly 90% seen only once; the top ten take around 3.9%. Seattle's cohort entered during active infection and was followed longitudinally. The CDR3 has 14 amino acids. V gave up 5 bases and J gave up 9 bases; unmatched junction bases: 7. Germline V gives CDR1 PRHDT, CDR2 FYEKMQ (reference sequence).

This receptor was taken from a human donor with COVID-19, enrolled during active disease. The donor label of this sample is uncertain. Sequencing was done on a sample of peripheral blood. The chain carries TRBV13 and TRBJ2-1; 10 bases are shared with TRBD1. The CDR3 DNA reads TGTGCCAGCAGCCCGGGACAGGGGTTGCGTGAGCAGTTCTTC. This translates into CASSPGQGLREQFF.